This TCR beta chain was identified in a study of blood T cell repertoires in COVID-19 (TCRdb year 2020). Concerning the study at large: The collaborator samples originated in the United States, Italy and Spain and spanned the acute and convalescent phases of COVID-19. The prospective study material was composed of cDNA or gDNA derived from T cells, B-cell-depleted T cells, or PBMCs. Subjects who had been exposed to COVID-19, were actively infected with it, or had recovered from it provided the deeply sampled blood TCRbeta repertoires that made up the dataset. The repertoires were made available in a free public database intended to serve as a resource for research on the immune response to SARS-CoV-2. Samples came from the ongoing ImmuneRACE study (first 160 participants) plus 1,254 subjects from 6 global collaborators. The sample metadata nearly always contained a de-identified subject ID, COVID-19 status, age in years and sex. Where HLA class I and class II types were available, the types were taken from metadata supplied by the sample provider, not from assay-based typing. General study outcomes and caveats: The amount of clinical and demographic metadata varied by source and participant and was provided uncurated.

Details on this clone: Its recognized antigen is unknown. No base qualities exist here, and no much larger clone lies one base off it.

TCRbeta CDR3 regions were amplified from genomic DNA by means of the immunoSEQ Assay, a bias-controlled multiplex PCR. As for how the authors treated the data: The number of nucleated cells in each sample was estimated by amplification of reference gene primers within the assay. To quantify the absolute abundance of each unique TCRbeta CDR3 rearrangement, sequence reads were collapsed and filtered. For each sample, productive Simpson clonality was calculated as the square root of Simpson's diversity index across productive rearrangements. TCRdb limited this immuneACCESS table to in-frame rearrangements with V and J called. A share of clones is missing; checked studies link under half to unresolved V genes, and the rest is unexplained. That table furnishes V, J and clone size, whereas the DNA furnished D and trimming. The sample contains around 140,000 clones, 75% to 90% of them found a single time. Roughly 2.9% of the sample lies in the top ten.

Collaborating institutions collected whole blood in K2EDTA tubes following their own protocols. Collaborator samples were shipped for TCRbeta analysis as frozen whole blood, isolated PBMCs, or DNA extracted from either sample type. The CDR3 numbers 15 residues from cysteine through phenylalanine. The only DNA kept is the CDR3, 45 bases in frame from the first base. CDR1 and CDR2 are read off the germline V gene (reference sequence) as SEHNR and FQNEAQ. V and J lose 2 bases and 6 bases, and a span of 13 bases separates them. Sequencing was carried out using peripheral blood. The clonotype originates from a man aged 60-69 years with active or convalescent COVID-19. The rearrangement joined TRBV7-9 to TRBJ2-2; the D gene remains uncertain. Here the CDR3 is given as CASSLTAVSPGELFF. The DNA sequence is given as TGTGCCAGCAGCTTAACGGCGGTGTCGCCCGGGGAGCTGTTTTTT.